This section outlines one T cell receptor (beta chain) sequence together with its context. Primers for the PCR totalled 60 Vbeta and 13 Jbeta. Here immunoSEQ multiplex PCR was the method, and the copy in TCRdb shows in-frame clones only, minus some. The data show some 140,000 clones, 79% seen once. The data belong to a study of cytomegalovirus exposure and HLA in healthy donors. The germline V and J ends were trimmed by 3 bases and 1 base, with 6 bases remaining between them. This CDR3 contains 13 residues. In germline, CDR1 is SNHLY, CDR2 FYNNEI. The clonotype comes from a female donor in good health and CMV-seronegative. The V and J genes are TRBV2 and TRBJ1-2; D ambiguous. Sequenced: PBMCs. CDR3 nucleotide sequence: TGTGCCAGCAGTGAGTACGGTAACTATGGCTACACCTTC. This gives the protein CASSEYGNYGYTF.